This T cell receptor (beta chain) was documented in a study of T cell responses to AZD1222 COVID-19 vaccine. Study-level findings and limits: Sampling captured repertoires only after the peak T cell response. The donors showed a predominance of white British ancestry and of females, with possible underestimation of clonal diversity.

A word on this clone: Its antigen is unknown.

The CDR3 runs to 14 residues. Per germline, CDR1 MDHEN and CDR2 SYDVKM. V dropped 6 bases and J dropped 3 bases, with 14 bases sitting between them. TCRdb keeps only in-frame clones here, not all; method: immunoSEQ multiplex PCR. The table lists roughly 260,000 clones, approximately 93% of them singletons. The TCR sequence derives from an adult in good health. V gene TRBV28 combines with J gene TRBJ1-1, with D tentatively TRBD1 (5 bases). The sequenced sample was peripheral blood, obtained on day 0 of AZD1222 vaccination. CDR3 sequence: CASSHGGEHTEAFF. The DNA for the CDR3 is TGTGCCAGCAGCCATGGGGGTGAACACACTGAAGCTTTCTTT.